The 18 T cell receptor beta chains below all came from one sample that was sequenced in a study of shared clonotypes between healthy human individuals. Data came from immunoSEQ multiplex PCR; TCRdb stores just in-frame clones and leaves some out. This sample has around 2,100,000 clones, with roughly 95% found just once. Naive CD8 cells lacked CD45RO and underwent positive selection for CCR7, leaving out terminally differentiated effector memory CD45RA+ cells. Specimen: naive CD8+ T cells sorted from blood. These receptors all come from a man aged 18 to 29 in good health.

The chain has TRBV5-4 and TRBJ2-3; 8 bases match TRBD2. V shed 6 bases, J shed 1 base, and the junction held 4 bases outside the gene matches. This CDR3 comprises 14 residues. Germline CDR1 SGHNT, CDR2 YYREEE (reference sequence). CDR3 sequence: CASTAGGRTDTQYF. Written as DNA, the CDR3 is TGTGCCAGCACGGCGGGGGGACGCACAGATACGCAGTATTTT.

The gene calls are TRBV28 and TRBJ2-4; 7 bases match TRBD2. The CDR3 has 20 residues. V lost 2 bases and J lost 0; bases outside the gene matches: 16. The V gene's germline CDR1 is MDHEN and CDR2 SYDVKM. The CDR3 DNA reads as TGTGCCAGCAGTTTAGGGGTACAGTGGAGGGACTATGTAGCCAAAAACATTCAGTACTTC. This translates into CASSLGVQWRDYVAKNIQYF.

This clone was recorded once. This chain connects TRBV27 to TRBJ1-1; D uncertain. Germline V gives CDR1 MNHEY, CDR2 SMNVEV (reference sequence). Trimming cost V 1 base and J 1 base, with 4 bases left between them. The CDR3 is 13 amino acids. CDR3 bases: TGTGCCAGCAGTTTATTTGGGAACACTGAAGCTTTCTTT. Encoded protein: CASSLFGNTEAFF.

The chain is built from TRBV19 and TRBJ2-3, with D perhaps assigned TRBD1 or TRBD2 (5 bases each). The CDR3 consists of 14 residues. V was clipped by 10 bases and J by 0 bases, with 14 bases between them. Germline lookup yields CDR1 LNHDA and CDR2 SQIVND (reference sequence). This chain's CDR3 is CATHRGQSTDTQYF. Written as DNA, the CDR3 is TGTGCCACCCACCGGGGCCAAAGCACAGATACGCAGTATTTT.

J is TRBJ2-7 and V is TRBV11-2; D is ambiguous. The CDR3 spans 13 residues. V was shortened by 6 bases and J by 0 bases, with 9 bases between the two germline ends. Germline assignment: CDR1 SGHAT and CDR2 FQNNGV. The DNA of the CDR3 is TGTGCCAGCAGTCACTTGGGCTCCTACGAGCAGTACTTC. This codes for CASSHLGSYEQYF.

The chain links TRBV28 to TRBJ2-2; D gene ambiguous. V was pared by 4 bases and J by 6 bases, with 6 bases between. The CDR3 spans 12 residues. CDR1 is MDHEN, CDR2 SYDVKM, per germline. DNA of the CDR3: TGTGCCAGCAGTTGGGAAGCCGGGGAGCTGTTTTTT. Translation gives CASSWEAGELFF.

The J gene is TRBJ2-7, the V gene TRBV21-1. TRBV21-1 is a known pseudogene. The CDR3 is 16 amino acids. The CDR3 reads CASSEPQGGTHYEQYF. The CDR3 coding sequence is TGTGCCAGCAGCGAACCGCAGGGGGGGACCCACTACGAGCAGTACTTC.

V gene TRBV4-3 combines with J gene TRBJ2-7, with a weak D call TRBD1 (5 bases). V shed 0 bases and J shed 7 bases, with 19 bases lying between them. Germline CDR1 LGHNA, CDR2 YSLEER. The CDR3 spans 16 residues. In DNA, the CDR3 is TGCGCCAGCAGCCAAGATCGGGCCACAGGATCTTGGGAGCAGTACTTC. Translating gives CASSQDRATGSWEQYF.

Written as DNA, the CDR3 is TGTGCCGGGGGACTAGCGACGGAGACCCAGTACTTC. Translating it yields CAGGLATETQYF. The rearrangement joins TRBV7-9 to TRBJ2-5; TRBD2 matches at 10 bases. The CDR3 spans 12 residues. Germline V lookup: CDR1 SEHNR, CDR2 FQNEAQ (reference sequence). After removal of 11 bases from V and 5 bases from J, the junction contained 5 bases not matched to a gene.

The DNA of the CDR3 is TGTGCCAGCAGCCCCAATCCTAGCTCTGGGACCCAGTACTTC. Translated, it gives CASSPNPSSGTQYF. The V and J genes are TRBV7-3 and TRBJ2-5; tentative D call: TRBD2 (5 bases). This CDR3 comprises 14 residues. Trimming left V 5 bases short and J 7 bases short, with 17 bases between. Germline CDR1 is SGHTA and CDR2 is FQGTGA.

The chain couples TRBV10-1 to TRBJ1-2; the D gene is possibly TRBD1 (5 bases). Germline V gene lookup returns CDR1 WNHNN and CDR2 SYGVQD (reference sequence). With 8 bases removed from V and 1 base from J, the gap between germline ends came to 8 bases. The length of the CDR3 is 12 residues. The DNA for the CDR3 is TGCGCCAGCGGGGACGGTAACTATGGCTACACCTTC. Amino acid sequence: CASGDGNYGYTF.

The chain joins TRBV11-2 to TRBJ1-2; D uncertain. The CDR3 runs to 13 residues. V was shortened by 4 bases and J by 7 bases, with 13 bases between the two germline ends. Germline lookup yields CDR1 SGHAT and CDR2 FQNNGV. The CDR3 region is CASSSGHLGGYTF. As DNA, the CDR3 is TGTGCCAGCAGCTCAGGTCATTTAGGTGGCTACACCTTC.

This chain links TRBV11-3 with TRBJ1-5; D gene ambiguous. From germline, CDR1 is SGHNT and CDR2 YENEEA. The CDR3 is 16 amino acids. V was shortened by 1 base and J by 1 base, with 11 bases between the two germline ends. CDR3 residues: CASSLVGSLSNQPQHF. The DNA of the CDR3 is TGTGCCAGCAGCTTAGTCGGATCTCTCAGCAATCAGCCCCAGCATTTT.

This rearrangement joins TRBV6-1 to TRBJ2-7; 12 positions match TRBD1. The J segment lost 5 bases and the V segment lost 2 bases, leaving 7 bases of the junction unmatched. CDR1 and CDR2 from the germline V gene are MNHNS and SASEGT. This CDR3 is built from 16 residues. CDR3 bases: TGTGCCAGCAGTGAAAGCCCGGGACAGGGGGCCCACGAGCAGTACTTC. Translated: CASSESPGQGAHEQYF.

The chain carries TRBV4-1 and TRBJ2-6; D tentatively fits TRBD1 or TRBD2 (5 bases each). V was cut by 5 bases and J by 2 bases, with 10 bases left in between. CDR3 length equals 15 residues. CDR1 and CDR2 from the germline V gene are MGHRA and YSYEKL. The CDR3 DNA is TGCGCCAGCAGCAATCAGGGAGCTGGGGCCAACGTCCTGACTTTC. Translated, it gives CASSNQGAGANVLTF.

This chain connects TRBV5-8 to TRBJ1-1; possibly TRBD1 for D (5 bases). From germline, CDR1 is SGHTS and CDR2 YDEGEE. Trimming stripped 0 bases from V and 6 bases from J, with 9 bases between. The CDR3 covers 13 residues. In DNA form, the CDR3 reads TGTGCCAGCAGCTTGGAAGCAGGGCCTGAAGCTTTCTTT. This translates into CASSLEAGPEAFF.

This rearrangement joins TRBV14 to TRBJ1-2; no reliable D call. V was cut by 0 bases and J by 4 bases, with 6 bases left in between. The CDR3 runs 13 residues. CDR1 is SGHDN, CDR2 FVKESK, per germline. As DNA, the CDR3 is TGTGCCAGCAGCCAAGAAAACCTCTATGGCTACACCTTC. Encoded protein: CASSQENLYGYTF. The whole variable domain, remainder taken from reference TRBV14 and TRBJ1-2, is EAGVTQFPSHSVIEKGQTVTLRCDPISGHDNLYWYRRVMGKEIKFLLHFVKESKQDESGMPNNRFLAERTGGTYSTLKVQPAELEDSGVYFCASSQENLYGYTFGSGTRLTVV.

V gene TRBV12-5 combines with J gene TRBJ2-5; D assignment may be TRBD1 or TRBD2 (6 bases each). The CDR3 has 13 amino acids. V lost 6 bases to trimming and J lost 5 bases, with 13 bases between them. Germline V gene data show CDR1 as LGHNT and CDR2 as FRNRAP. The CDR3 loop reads CASGPGGSETQYF. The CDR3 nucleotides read TGTGCTAGTGGCCCCGGGGGCAGCGAGACCCAGTACTTC.